This entry lists 16 T cell receptor beta chains sequenced from one sample in a study of T cell responses to AZD1222 COVID-19 vaccine. Using immunoSEQ multiplex PCR, the repertoire was profiled, and TCRdb retains in-frame clones only, with some absent. The sample contains approximately 130,000 clones, approximately 88% of which appear only once. The material was peripheral blood, obtained on day 0 of AZD1222 vaccination. The receptors come from an adult in good health.

J is TRBJ1-2 and V is TRBV3-1 (or the pseudogene TRBV3-2); D unclear. This CDR3 is 17 amino acids long. Germline loops: CDR1 LGHDT, CDR2 YNNKEL (reference sequence). V was pared by 1 base and J by 7 bases, with 22 bases between. The CDR3 region is CASSQAGGSHLVGGYTF. The CDR3 DNA reads as TGTGCCAGCAGCCAAGCGGGAGGCAGCCACCTGGTGGGTGGCTACACCTTC.

A single count supports this clone. V usage is TRBV7-2 and J usage is TRBJ1-1, with D possibly being TRBD1 (5 bases). Deletions cut 4 bases from V and 1 base from J, with 7 bases between. Germline CDR1 is SGHTA and CDR2 is FQGNSA. CDR3 length equals 13 residues. This CDR3 is CASSWRGNTEAFF. In nucleotides, the CDR3 is TGTGCCAGCAGCTGGAGGGGGAACACTGAAGCTTTCTTT.

The chain joins TRBV11-2 to TRBJ1-2; the D gene is possibly TRBD1 (6 bases). Germline-derived CDR1 and CDR2 are SGHAT and FQNNGV. CDR3 size: 13 residues. V was pared by 4 bases and J by 3 bases, with 9 bases between. CDR3 region: CASSSRTDYGYTF. The DNA of the CDR3 is TGTGCCAGCAGCTCCCGGACAGACTATGGCTACACCTTC.

The chain carries TRBV7-2 and TRBJ2-2; D possibly corresponds to TRBD1 (6 bases). Germline assignment: CDR1 SGHTA and CDR2 FQGNSA. The CDR3 length is 15 residues. Trimming stripped 2 bases from V and 6 bases from J, with 13 bases between. The CDR3 DNA reads as TGTGCCAGCAGCTTATCTCAGGGGAAGTCCGGGGAGCTGTTTTTT. It specifies CASSLSQGKSGELFF.

The chain employs TRBV9 and TRBJ1-5, with D tentatively TRBD1 (6 bases). The CDR3 consists of 15 residues. The V gene's germline CDR1 is SGDLS and CDR2 YYNGEE. Trimming pared 2 bases from V and 5 bases from J, leaving 14 bases between. The CDR3 loop reads CASSVTQGRDQPQHF. CDR3 coding DNA: TGTGCCAGCAGCGTGACACAGGGACGGGATCAGCCCCAGCATTTT. Full variable domain (missing parts from reference TRBV9 and TRBJ1-5): DSGVTQTPKHLITATGQRVTLRCSPRSGDLSVYWYQQSLDQGLQFLIQYYNGEERAKGNILERFSAQQFPDLHSELNLSSLELGDSALYFCASSVTQGRDQPQHFGDGTRLSIL.

The chain couples TRBV19 to TRBJ1-3; D is ambiguous. Germline V CDR1 and CDR2: LNHDA, SQIVND (reference sequence). The CDR3 has 17 residues. V dropped 1 base and J dropped 2 bases, with 15 bases sitting between them. The CDR3 nucleotides read TGTGCCAGTAGTATAGCGGGCAGGATCCGGACTGGAAACACCATATATTTT. This translates into CASSIAGRIRTGNTIYF.

The chain uses TRBV5-8 and TRBJ2-7; D is possibly TRBD1 (6 bases). Germline V CDR1 and CDR2: SGHTS, YDEGEE. V was trimmed by 1 base and J by 2 bases, leaving 13 bases between them. The CDR3 runs 15 residues. DNA for the CDR3: TGTGCCAGCAGCTTGATCCAGGGGACGGCCTACGAGCAGTACTTC. It translates to CASSLIQGTAYEQYF.

V is TRBV7-9 and J is TRBJ2-7; a weak D match, TRBD1 (5 bases). The CDR3 runs to 15 residues. Trimming cost V 5 bases and J 3 bases, with 17 bases left between them. The germline V gene encodes CDR1 SEHNR and CDR2 FQNEAQ (reference sequence). CDR3 amino acids: CASSPPQGSVYEQYF. The CDR3, as DNA: TGTGCCAGCAGCCCCCCTCAGGGATCTGTCTACGAGCAGTACTTC.

The chain combines TRBV7-2 with TRBJ1-5; TRBD1 might be the D (5 bases). Between the trimmed V and J ends, which lost 3 bases and 3 bases, there was a span of 18 bases. The CDR3 is made up of 17 amino acids. Germline CDR1 and CDR2: SGHTA and FQGNSA. The CDR3, as DNA: TGTGCCAGCAGCTTGCGAACACACCGGGACGCCAATCAGCCCCAGCATTTT. It specifies CASSLRTHRDANQPQHF.

This clone was observed a single time. This rearrangement joins TRBV9 to TRBJ1-4; TRBD1 aligns across 7 bases. This CDR3 has 12 amino acids. Germline CDR1 reads SGDLS; CDR2 reads YYNGEE. J lost 8 bases, V lost 5 bases, and 3 bases had no gene match. CDR3 DNA: TGTGCCAGCAGTGGGACAGAAGAAAAACTGTTTTTT. Protein sequence: CASSGTEEKLFF.

J is TRBJ1-4 and V is TRBV5-1, with D perhaps matching TRBD1 (5 bases). Trimming removed 6 bases at V and 8 bases at J, with 17 bases between. The CDR3 sequence is 14 residues long. Germline V CDR1 and CDR2: SGHRS, YFSETQ. CDR3 in DNA: TGCGCCAGCAACGTGGTGTTTGGGGCGGAAAAACTGTTTTTT. It yields the protein CASNVVFGAEKLFF.

This chain connects TRBV24-1 to TRBJ2-7, with D unresolved. CDR3 length equals 13 residues. The germline V gene encodes CDR1 KGHDR and CDR2 SFDVKD. V lost 9 bases and J 2 bases, leaving 13 bases between the germline ends. CDR3 sequence reads: CATFPHRTYEQYF. The CDR3 bases are TGTGCCACCTTTCCTCATAGGACCTACGAGCAGTACTTC.

This sequence joins TRBV4-3 and TRBJ1-5, with D unresolved. Germline V gene data show CDR1 as LGHNA and CDR2 as YSLEER. This CDR3 is 15 amino acids long. V was cut by 0 bases and J by 5 bases, with 11 bases left in between. The CDR3 sequence is CASSQDWMSDQPQHF. CDR3 coding DNA: TGCGCCAGCAGCCAAGATTGGATGTCCGATCAGCCCCAGCATTTT.

This clone came up once. V gene TRBV9 combines with J gene TRBJ2-6; D possibly corresponds to TRBD1 (6 bases). The V end was cut by 2 bases, the J end by 0 bases, with 15 bases between. Germline CDR1 reads SGDLS; CDR2 reads YYNGEE. The CDR3 loop spans 18 amino acids. The CDR3 region is CASSVLQTGDSGANVLTF. The CDR3 bases are TGTGCCAGCAGCGTCTTGCAGACAGGAGACTCTGGGGCCAACGTCCTGACTTTC.

This clone has only one observation. In DNA form, the CDR3 reads TGTGCCAGCAGACGCCGACCGAGGGAAAAACTGTTTTTT. It translates to CASRRRPREKLFF. The chain is built from TRBV7-2 and TRBJ1-4; no clear D. Germline V gene sequence: CDR1 SGHTA, CDR2 FQGNSA. Trimming removed 6 bases from V and 8 bases from J, with 13 bases in between. CDR3 length: 13 amino acids.

The chain's CDR3 is CASSLADNNGYTF. In DNA form, the CDR3 reads TGTGCCAGCAGTTTAGCGGACAACAATGGCTACACCTTC. This chain links TRBV12-3 or TRBV12-4 with TRBJ1-2; TRBD1 might be the D (5 bases). The V gene lost 0 bases and the J gene lost 6 bases, with 8 bases spanning the gap. The CDR3 length is 13 residues.